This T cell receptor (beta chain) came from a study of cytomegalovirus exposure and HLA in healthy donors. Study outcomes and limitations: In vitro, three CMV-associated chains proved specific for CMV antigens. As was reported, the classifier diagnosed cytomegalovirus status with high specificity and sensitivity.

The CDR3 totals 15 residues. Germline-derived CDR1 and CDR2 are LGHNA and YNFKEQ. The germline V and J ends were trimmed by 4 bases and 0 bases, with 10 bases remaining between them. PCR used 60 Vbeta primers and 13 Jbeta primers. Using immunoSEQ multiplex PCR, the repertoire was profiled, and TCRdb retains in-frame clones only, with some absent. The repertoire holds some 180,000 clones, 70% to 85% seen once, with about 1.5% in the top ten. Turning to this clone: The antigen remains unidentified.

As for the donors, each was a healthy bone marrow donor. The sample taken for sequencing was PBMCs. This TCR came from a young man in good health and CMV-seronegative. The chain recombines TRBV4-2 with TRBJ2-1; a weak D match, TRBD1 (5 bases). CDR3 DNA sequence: TGTGCCAGCAGCCTCGACAGTACCTCCTACAATGAGCAGTTCTTC. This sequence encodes CASSLDSTSYNEQFF.